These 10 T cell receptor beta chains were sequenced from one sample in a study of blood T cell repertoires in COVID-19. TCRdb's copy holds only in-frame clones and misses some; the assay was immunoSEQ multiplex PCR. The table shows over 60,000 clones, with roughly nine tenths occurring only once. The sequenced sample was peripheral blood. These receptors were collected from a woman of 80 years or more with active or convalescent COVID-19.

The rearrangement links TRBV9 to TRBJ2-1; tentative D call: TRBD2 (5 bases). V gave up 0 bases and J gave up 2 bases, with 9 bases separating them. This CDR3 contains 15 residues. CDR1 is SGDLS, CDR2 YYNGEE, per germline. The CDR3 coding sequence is TGTGCCAGCAGCGTAGAGACTACCACCTACAATGAGCAGTTCTTC. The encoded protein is CASSVETTTYNEQFF.

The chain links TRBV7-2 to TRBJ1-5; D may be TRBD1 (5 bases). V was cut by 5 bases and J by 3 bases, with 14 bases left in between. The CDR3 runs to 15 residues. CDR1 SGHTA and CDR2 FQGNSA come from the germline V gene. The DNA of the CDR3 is TGTGCCAGCAGCCCTGGGACTTTTTCCAATCAGCCCCAGCATTTT. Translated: CASSPGTFSNQPQHF.

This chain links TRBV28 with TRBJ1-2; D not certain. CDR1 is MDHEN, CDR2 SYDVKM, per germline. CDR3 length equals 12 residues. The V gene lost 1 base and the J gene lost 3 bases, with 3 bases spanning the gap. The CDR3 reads CASSLSYYGYTF. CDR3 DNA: TGTGCCAGCAGTTTATCTTACTATGGCTACACCTTC.

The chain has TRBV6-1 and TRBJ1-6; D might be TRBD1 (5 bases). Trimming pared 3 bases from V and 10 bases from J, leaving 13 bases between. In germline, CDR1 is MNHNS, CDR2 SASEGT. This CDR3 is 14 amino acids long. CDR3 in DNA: TGTGCCAGCAGTGAGTGGGGCCAGGGCTCACCCCTCCACTTT. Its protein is CASSEWGQGSPLHF.

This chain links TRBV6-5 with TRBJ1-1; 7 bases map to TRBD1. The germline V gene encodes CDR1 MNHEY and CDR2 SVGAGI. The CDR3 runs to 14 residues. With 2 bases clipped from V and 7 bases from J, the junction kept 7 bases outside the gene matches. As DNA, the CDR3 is TGTGCCAGCAGTTACCGAAAAAACAGGGGTGAAGCTTTCTTT. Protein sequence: CASSYRKNRGEAFF.

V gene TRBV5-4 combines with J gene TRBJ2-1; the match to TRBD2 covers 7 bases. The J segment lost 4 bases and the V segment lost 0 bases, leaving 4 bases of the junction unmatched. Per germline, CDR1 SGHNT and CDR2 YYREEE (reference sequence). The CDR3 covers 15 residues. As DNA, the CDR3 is TGTGCCAGCAGCTTGGCCAGCGGGGCATACAATGAGCAGTTCTTC. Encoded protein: CASSLASGAYNEQFF.

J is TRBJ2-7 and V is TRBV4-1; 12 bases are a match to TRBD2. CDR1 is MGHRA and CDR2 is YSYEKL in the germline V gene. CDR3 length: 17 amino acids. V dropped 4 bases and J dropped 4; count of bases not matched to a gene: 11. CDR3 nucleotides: TGCGCCAGCAGCCTCTTTCCCGGGACTAGCGGGCTATACGAGCAGTACTTC. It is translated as CASSLFPGTSGLYEQYF.

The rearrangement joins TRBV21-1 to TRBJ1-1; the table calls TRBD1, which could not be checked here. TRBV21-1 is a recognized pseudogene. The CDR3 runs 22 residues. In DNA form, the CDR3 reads TGTGCCAGCAGCAAACATAAGGACAGGGGCTCCTTCAACAACCTTAAGAACACTGAAGCTTTCTTT. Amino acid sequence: CASSKHKDRGSFNNLKNTEAFF.

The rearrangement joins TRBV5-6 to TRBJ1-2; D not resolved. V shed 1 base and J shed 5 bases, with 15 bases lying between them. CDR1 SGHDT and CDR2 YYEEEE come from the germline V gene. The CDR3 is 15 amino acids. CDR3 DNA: TGTGCCAGCAGCTTGTCGACTCCCAGGAGGTATGGCTACACCTTC. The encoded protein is CASSLSTPRRYGYTF.

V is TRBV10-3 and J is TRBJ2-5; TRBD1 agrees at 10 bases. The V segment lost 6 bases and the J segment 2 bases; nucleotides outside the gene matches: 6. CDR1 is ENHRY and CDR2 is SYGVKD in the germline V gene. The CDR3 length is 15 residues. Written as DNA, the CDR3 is TGTGCCATCAGCCTCGAGGACAGGGGGCAAGAGACCCAGTACTTC. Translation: CAISLEDRGQETQYF.